Shown below are 20 T cell receptor beta chains from a single sample sequenced in a study of cytomegalovirus exposure and HLA in healthy donors. Data came from immunoSEQ multiplex PCR; TCRdb stores just in-frame clones and leaves some out. This sample has 250,000 to 400,000 clones, with around 90% found just once. The sample comprised PBMCs. These receptors all come from a man aged 25 to 40 in good health and CMV-seronegative.

The chain joins TRBV10-3 to TRBJ1-1; weak D call: TRBD1 (5 bases). CDR3 length: 10 amino acids. V dropped 10 bases and J dropped 8 bases, with 11 bases sitting between them. Per the germline V gene, CDR1 is ENHRY and CDR2 is SYGVKD. The CDR3 loop reads CATQGREAFF. Here the CDR3 DNA reads TGTGCCACTCAGGGCAGGGAAGCTTTCTTT.

CDR3 DNA: TGCGCCAGCAGCTTACAGGGGTTTACTGAAGCTTTCTTT. This codes for CASSLQGFTEAFF. The rearrangement uses TRBV5-1 and TRBJ1-1; TRBD1 matches 7 bases. Trimming at V came to 2 bases and at J to 5 bases, leaving 3 bases not matched to a gene. The germline gives CDR1 SGHRS, CDR2 YFSETQ. The CDR3 sequence is 13 residues long. Drawing the rest from reference TRBV5-1 and TRBJ1-1, the complete variable domain is KAGVTQTPRYLIKTRGQQVTLSCSPISGHRSVSWYQQTPGQGLQFLFEYFSETQRNKGNFPGRFSGRQFSNSRSEMNVSTLELGDSALYLCASSLQGFTEAFFGQGTRLTVV.

V and J are TRBV6-6 and TRBJ1-5, with D possibly TRBD1 on 5 matching bases. From germline, CDR1 is MNHNY and CDR2 SVGAGI (reference sequence). This CDR3 region has 16 residues. V was cut by 5 bases and J by 1 base, with 15 bases left in between. CDR3 loop: CASSLTVSSSNQPQHF. Here the CDR3 DNA reads TGTGCCAGCAGTCTGACAGTTTCTTCGAGCAATCAGCCCCAGCATTTT.

This chain links TRBV30 with TRBJ1-5, with 9 nucleotides matching TRBD1. Germline V lookup: CDR1 GTSNPN, CDR2 SVGIG (reference sequence). V dropped 0 bases and J dropped 0; count of bases not matched to a gene: 12. The CDR3 is 19 residues long. The CDR3 loop is CAWSVQGASGGVSNQPQHF. The CDR3 DNA sequence: TGTGCCTGGAGTGTACAGGGGGCCTCAGGTGGGGTTAGCAATCAGCCCCAGCATTTT.

This chain connects TRBV27 to TRBJ2-7; a weak D match, TRBD2 (5 bases). Germline V lookup: CDR1 MNHEY, CDR2 SMNVEV (reference sequence). The V end was cut by 3 bases, the J end by 0 bases, with 12 bases between. The CDR3 is made up of 15 amino acids. CDR3 amino acids: CASSFRGSSSYEQYF. The DNA of the CDR3 is TGTGCCAGCAGTTTTCGAGGGAGTAGCTCCTACGAGCAGTACTTC.

This sequence joins TRBV29-1 and TRBJ1-1, with 8 bases that match TRBD1. Germline CDR1 and CDR2: SQVTM and ANQGSEA. CDR3 size: 14 residues. Trimming at V came to 3 bases and at J to 1 base, leaving 4 bases not matched to a gene. The CDR3 DNA is TGCAGCGTTGACCGACAGGGGAAGAACACTGAAGCTTTCTTT. Translation gives CSVDRQGKNTEAFF.

This chain links TRBV4-1 with TRBJ1-2; 7 positions match TRBD1. The V gene's germline CDR1 is MGHRA and CDR2 YSYEKL. This CDR3 spans 20 amino acids. Trimming at V came to 3 bases and at J to 0 bases, leaving 19 bases not matched to a gene. The CDR3 reads CASSQRTVRDSVYSNYGYTF. The CDR3 DNA reads as TGCGCCAGCAGCCAGAGAACTGTACGGGACAGCGTATATTCTAACTATGGCTACACCTTC.

This clone showed up many times. The chain couples TRBV5-4 to TRBJ1-3, with D unclear. Germline V gives CDR1 SGHNT, CDR2 YYREEE (reference sequence). Trimming stripped 0 bases from V and 4 bases from J, with 8 bases between. The CDR3 spans 14 residues. The CDR3 coding sequence is TGTGCCAGCAGCTTGGGGTATACAGGAAACACCATATATTTT. Translating gives CASSLGYTGNTIYF.

The rearrangement uses TRBV29-1 and TRBJ1-1, with D maybe TRBD1 (6 bases). This CDR3 region has 13 residues. V lost 7 bases and J 0 bases, leaving 12 bases between the germline ends. CDR1 is SQVTM and CDR2 is ANQGSEA in the germline V gene. CDR3 DNA: TGCAGCGCTCTTGGACAGATGAACACTGAAGCTTTCTTT. Translation: CSALGQMNTEAFF. Full variable domain (missing parts from reference TRBV29-1 and TRBJ1-1): SAVISQKPSRDICQRGTSLTIQCQVDSQVTMMFWYRQQPGQSLTLIATANQGSEATYESGFVIDKFPISRPNLTFSTLTVSNMSPEDSSIYLCSALGQMNTEAFFGQGTRLTVV.

There are a few counts of this clone. This sequence joins TRBV9 and TRBJ1-5, with TRBD1 matching 9 bases. J was trimmed by 2 bases and V by 7 bases; bases with no gene match: 7. Germline CDR1 is SGDLS and CDR2 is YYNGEE. The CDR3 runs 15 residues. The CDR3 DNA reads as TGTGCCAGCGACAGGGGGAGGAGGTGCAATCAGCCCCAGCATTTT. Translation: CASDRGRRCNQPQHF.

Written as DNA, the CDR3 is TGTGCCAGCAGCTTAGCAGACAGCATCTACGAGCAGTACTTC. As protein: CASSLADSIYEQYF. This chain connects TRBV7-9 to TRBJ2-7, with D perhaps TRBD1 (5 bases). Trimming removed 0 bases at V and 3 bases at J, with 9 bases between. Per germline, CDR1 SEHNR and CDR2 FQNEAQ (reference sequence). CDR3 length: 14 amino acids.

The V call is TRBV11-2, the J call TRBJ1-6, with a tentative D call TRBD1 (5 bases). This CDR3 comprises 15 residues. Trimming removed 1 base from V and 7 bases from J, with 11 bases in between. The germline V gene encodes CDR1 SGHAT and CDR2 FQNNGV. This CDR3 reads CASSLGVQGNSPLHF. As DNA, the CDR3 is TGTGCCAGCAGCTTAGGAGTCCAGGGAAATTCACCCCTCCACTTT.

The chain recombines TRBV4-1 with TRBJ2-1; maybe TRBD2 (6 bases). The germline V and J ends were trimmed by 0 bases and 1 base, with 13 bases remaining between them. Germline CDR1 MGHRA, CDR2 YSYEKL. The CDR3 contains 17 residues. The CDR3 here is CASSQDPGVYSYNEQFF. CDR3 DNA sequence: TGCGCCAGCAGCCAAGATCCGGGGGTCTATTCCTACAATGAGCAGTTCTTC.

This CDR3 reads CASSQAWDSSYEQYF. The CDR3 DNA reads as TGCGCCAGCAGCCAAGCTTGGGACAGCTCCTACGAGCAGTACTTC. This sequence joins TRBV4-1 and TRBJ2-7, with 7 bases that match TRBD1. Germline V gene lookup returns CDR1 MGHRA and CDR2 YSYEKL. V was pared by 1 base and J by 0 bases, with 3 bases of the junction left unmatched. The CDR3 length is 15 residues.

This chain connects TRBV11-2 to TRBJ2-4, with D tentatively TRBD2 (5 bases). This CDR3 comprises 13 residues. CDR1 SGHAT and CDR2 FQNNGV come from the germline V gene. Trimming took 1 base from V and 13 from J, leaving 14 bases between them. CDR3 residues: CASSLGEPSEQYF. CDR3 in DNA: TGTGCCAGCAGCTTAGGGGAGCCTTCGGAGCAGTACTTC.

The rearrangement joins TRBV27 to TRBJ1-3; the D gene is possibly TRBD1 (6 bases). The germline V gene encodes CDR1 MNHEY and CDR2 SMNVEV (reference sequence). The CDR3 has 15 residues. V dropped 2 bases and J dropped 0 bases, with 8 bases sitting between them. CDR3: CASSLSRGSGNTIYF. CDR3 DNA sequence: TGTGCCAGCAGTTTAAGCAGGGGCTCTGGAAACACCATATATTTT.

The CDR3 DNA sequence: TGTGCCAGCAGCTCCCCGACTAGCGGGGGTCGTCGGCACGAGCAGTACTTC. Its protein product is CASSSPTSGGRRHEQYF. The chain recombines TRBV7-2 with TRBJ2-7; TRBD2 matches at 12 bases. The CDR3 is 17 amino acids. The V and J ends lost 4 bases and 5 bases, in that order; junction bases with no gene match: 12. CDR1 and CDR2 (germline): SGHTA, FQGNSA. Based on the CDR3 plus reference TRBV7-2 and TRBJ2-7, the full variable domain is GAGVSQSPSNKVTEKGKDVELRCDPISGHTALYWYRQSLGQGLEFLIYFQGNSAPDKSGLPSDRFSAERTGGSVSTLTIQRTQQEDSAVYLCASSSPTSGGRRHEQYFGPGTRLTVT.

The chain links TRBV11-2 to TRBJ1-5; D possibly corresponds to TRBD1 (6 bases). CDR1 and CDR2 (germline): SGHAT, FQNNGV. The CDR3 runs to 15 residues. Trimming pared 5 bases from V and 5 bases from J, leaving 16 bases between. CDR3 residues: CASSQTTGIYQPQHF. CDR3 DNA: TGTGCCAGCAGCCAAACCACAGGGATATATCAGCCCCAGCATTTT.

The chain uses TRBV19 and TRBJ1-3; D call uncertain. V lost 6 bases to trimming and J lost 0 bases, with 6 bases between them. There are 13 residues in the CDR3. Germline V lookup: CDR1 LNHDA, CDR2 SQIVND (reference sequence). The CDR3 loop is CASSKSSGNTIYF. In DNA, the CDR3 is TGTGCCAGTAGCAAGAGCTCTGGAAACACCATATATTTT.

This clone is a singleton in its sample. A junction boundary mismatches the germline segment, possibly from a read error. CDR3 residues: CASSPQGLGTDTQYF. Written as DNA, the CDR3 is TGTGCCAGCAGCCCCCAGGGTTTGGGCACCGATACGCAGTATTTT. V gene TRBV7-2 combines with J gene TRBJ2-3, with a possible D match to TRBD1 (5 bases). This CDR3 is 15 amino acids long. Germline lookup yields CDR1 SGHTA and CDR2 FQGNSA.